Given below is one T cell receptor (beta chain) in context. The repertoire was sequenced with immunoSEQ multiplex PCR; TCRdb's copy has only in-frame clones and lacks some. The table records around 380,000 clones, approximately 77% of them present only once. This entry is derived from a study of blood T cell repertoires in COVID-19. Whole-study context: Donors in the United States, Italy and Spain gave samples during acute or convalescent COVID-19. Nucleic acid was either cDNA or gDNA, and it came from T cells, B-cell-depleted T cells, or PBMCs.

V dropped 5 bases and J dropped 8; count of bases not matched to a gene: 8. The CDR3 is made up of 14 amino acids. Germline V gene lookup returns CDR1 ENHRY and CDR2 SYGVKD. Source material: peripheral blood. The source of this sequence is a human donor with acute or convalescent COVID-19. The donor label of this sample is uncertain. The rearrangement links TRBV10-3 to TRBJ2-1; 8 bases are shared with TRBD2. CDR3 bases: TGTGCCATCAGTAGGAGCGGGAGAAGCTATGAGCAGTTCTTC. Protein product: CAISRSGRSYEQFF.